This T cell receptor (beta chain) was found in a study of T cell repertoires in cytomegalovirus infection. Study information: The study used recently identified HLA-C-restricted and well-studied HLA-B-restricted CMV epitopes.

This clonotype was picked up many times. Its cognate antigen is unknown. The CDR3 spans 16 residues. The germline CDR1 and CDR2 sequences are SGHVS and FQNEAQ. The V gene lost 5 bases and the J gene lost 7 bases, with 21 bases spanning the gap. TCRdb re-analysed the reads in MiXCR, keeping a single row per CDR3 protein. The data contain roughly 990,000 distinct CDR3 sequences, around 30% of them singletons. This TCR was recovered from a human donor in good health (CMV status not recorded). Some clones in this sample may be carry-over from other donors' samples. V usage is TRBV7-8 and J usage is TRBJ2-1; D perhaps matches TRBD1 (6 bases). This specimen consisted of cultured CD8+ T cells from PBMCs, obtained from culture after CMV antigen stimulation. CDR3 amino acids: CASSSTGLTLRNEQFF. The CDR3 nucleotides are TGTGCCAGCAGCAGTACAGGGCTTACTTTGAGGAATGAGCAGTTCTTC.